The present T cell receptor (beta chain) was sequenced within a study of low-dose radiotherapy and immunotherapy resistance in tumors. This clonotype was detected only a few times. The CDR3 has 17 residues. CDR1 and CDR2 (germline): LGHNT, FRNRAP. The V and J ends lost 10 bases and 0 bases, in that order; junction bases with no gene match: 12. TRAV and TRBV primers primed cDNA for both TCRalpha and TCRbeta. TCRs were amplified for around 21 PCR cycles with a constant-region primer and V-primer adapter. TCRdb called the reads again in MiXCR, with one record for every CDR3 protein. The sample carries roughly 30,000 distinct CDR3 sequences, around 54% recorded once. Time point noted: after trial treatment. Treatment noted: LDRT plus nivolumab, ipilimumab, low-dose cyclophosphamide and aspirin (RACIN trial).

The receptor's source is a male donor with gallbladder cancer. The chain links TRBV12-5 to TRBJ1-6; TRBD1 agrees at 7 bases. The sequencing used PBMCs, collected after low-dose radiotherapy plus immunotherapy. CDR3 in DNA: TGTGCTAAAGGGAACAGGGGAGGAGACTCCTATAATTCACCCCTCCACTTT. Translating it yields CAKGNRGGDSYNSPLHF.